The 26 T cell receptor beta chains below were found in one sample sequenced in a study of cytomegalovirus exposure and HLA in healthy donors. The study ran its PCR with 60 Vbeta and 13 Jbeta primers. TCRdb's copy holds only in-frame clones and misses some; the assay was immunoSEQ multiplex PCR. The sample consists of around 160,000 clones, 75% to 80% of them appearing once. Sequencing input: PBMCs. These receptors were collected from a man aged 40-50 years in good health and CMV-seropositive.

This chain uses TRBV7-9 with TRBJ2-1, with 8 bases identical to TRBD1. This CDR3 comprises 16 residues. The V gene's germline CDR1 is SEHNR and CDR2 FQNEAQ (reference sequence). J lost 6 bases, V lost 4 bases, and 11 bases had no gene match. In nucleotides, the CDR3 is TGTGCCAGCAGCTCCGACAGGGGCGGTTTGGGCAATGAGCAGTTCTTC. Translated, it gives CASSSDRGGLGNEQFF.

CDR3 DNA sequence: TGTGCCAGCAGTTCCTCTCGGGGATCGCAGACCCAGTACTTC. Translating gives CASSSSRGSQTQYF. The chain recombines TRBV6-5 with TRBJ2-5; tentatively, D is TRBD2 (5 bases). The length of the CDR3 is 14 residues. Germline lookup yields CDR1 MNHEY and CDR2 SVGAGI. Trimming pared 4 bases from V and 6 bases from J, leaving 15 bases between.

The gene calls are TRBV5-6 and TRBJ2-7; maybe TRBD2 (5 bases). Germline V CDR1 and CDR2: SGHDT, YYEEEE. This CDR3 has 16 residues. Trimming took off 0 bases at V and 3 bases at J, with 16 bases between the two ends. CDR3 nucleotide sequence: TGTGCCAGCAGCTTGGTAAGCAGTTGGGGAGTCTACGAGCAGTACTTC. Translation gives CASSLVSSWGVYEQYF.

The sample holds a few counts of this clone. V usage is TRBV4-3 and J usage is TRBJ2-1; 7 bases map to TRBD2. J gave up 12 bases and V 0 bases, and 8 bases lay outside the gene matches. The CDR3 consists of 14 residues. Germline CDR1 is LGHNA and CDR2 is YSLEER. This chain's CDR3 is CASSQDEAGLAQFF. CDR3 nucleotides: TGCGCCAGCAGCCAAGATGAAGCGGGACTCGCGCAGTTCTTC.

The gene calls are TRBV7-9 and TRBJ1-2, with 12 bases fitting TRBD1. CDR3 length: 17 amino acids. Trimming cost V 8 bases and J 8 bases; bases outside gene matches: 18. Germline assignment: CDR1 SEHNR and CDR2 FQNEAQ (reference sequence). CDR3 sequence reads: CASVARGTGGQRRGYTF. CDR3 nucleotides: TGTGCCAGCGTCGCTAGGGGGACAGGGGGCCAGCGGCGGGGCTACACCTTC.

The chain links TRBV7-3 to TRBJ2-1; TRBD1 might be the D (6 bases). The CDR3 length is 13 residues. V was trimmed by 6 bases and J by 8 bases, leaving 14 bases between them. The germline V gene encodes CDR1 SGHTA and CDR2 FQGTGA. The CDR3 loop reads CASRYNREHEQFF. The CDR3, as DNA: TGTGCCAGCAGATACAACAGGGAACATGAGCAGTTCTTC.

The V gene is TRBV7-2, the J gene TRBJ2-1; 7 nucleotides agree with TRBD2. In germline, CDR1 is SGHTA, CDR2 FQGNSA. The length of the CDR3 is 15 residues. V gave up 4 bases and J gave up 3 bases; unmatched junction bases: 6. DNA for the CDR3: TGTGCCAGCAGCTCAGCGGTAGCGGGCTACAATGAGCAGTTCTTC. Protein: CASSSAVAGYNEQFF.

The J gene is TRBJ1-2, the V gene TRBV5-4; no definite D call. Germline V gene sequence: CDR1 SGHNT, CDR2 YYREEE (reference sequence). V lost 4 bases and J lost 0, with 13 bases in between. The CDR3 sequence is 15 residues long. This CDR3 is CASSPGVRSNYGYTF. The CDR3 nucleotides read TGTGCCAGCAGCCCCGGTGTCCGCTCTAACTATGGCTACACCTTC.

V and J are TRBV5-1 and TRBJ1-5; a weak D match, TRBD1 (5 bases). The CDR3 spans 14 residues. The germline V gene encodes CDR1 SGHRS and CDR2 YFSETQ. Trimming took 2 bases from V and 4 from J, leaving 10 bases between them. The CDR3: CASSFSGGNQPQHF. Written as DNA, the CDR3 is TGCGCCAGCAGCTTTTCTGGGGGGAATCAGCCCCAGCATTTT.

V and J are TRBV7-3 and TRBJ2-3; D gene unclear. The V gene's germline CDR1 is SGHTA and CDR2 FQGTGA. V lost 3 bases and J lost 0, with 13 bases in between. CDR3 size: 16 residues. CDR3 amino acids: CASSFSSALSTDTQYF. DNA of the CDR3: TGTGCCAGCAGCTTCTCTAGTGCCCTAAGCACAGATACGCAGTATTTT.

V usage is TRBV7-6 and J usage is TRBJ1-4, with 7 positions matching TRBD1. Germline CDR1 SGHVS, CDR2 FNYEAQ. J was trimmed by 4 bases and V by 6 bases; bases with no gene match: 2. The CDR3 covers 13 residues. The CDR3, as DNA: TGTGCCAGCAGAGGGGACAGTAATGAAAAACTGTTTTTT. Its protein is CASRGDSNEKLFF.

The chain employs TRBV5-8 and TRBJ2-7; 10 bases line up with TRBD2. The CDR3 length is 15 residues. Germline V lookup: CDR1 SGHTS, CDR2 YDEGEE. After removal of 0 bases from V and 3 bases from J, the junction contained 3 bases not matched to a gene. The DNA for the CDR3 is TGTGCCAGCAGCTTGGGGCTAGCGGGAGTCTACGAGCAGTACTTC. It is translated as CASSLGLAGVYEQYF.

V is TRBV4-2 and J is TRBJ2-1; tentatively, D is TRBD2 (6 bases). The germline gives CDR1 LGHNA, CDR2 YNFKEQ. This CDR3 has 18 amino acids. V lost 0 bases and J lost 6, with 21 bases in between. The CDR3 reads CASSQDDLTSLRTNEQFF. Here the CDR3 DNA reads TGTGCCAGCAGCCAAGATGACTTGACTAGTTTAAGGACCAATGAGCAGTTCTTC.

CDR3 region: CASSHRGRNTGELFF. CDR3 sequence (DNA): TGTGCCAGCAGTCACAGGGGTCGCAACACCGGGGAGCTGTTTTTT. The chain joins TRBV7-3 to TRBJ2-2; 7 bases agree with TRBD1. The germline gives CDR1 SGHTA, CDR2 FQGTGA. The CDR3 length is 15 residues. Trimming at V came to 6 bases and at J to 2 bases, leaving 6 bases not matched to a gene.

The rearrangement links TRBV6-5 to TRBJ1-2; D gene uncertain. The CDR3 has 12 residues. The V and J ends lost 3 bases and 8 bases respectively, with 10 bases between them. Germline V gene lookup returns CDR1 MNHEY and CDR2 SVGAGI. CDR3 residues: CASSYGEHGYTF. The DNA of the CDR3 is TGTGCCAGCAGTTATGGGGAGCACGGCTACACCTTC.

This clone appeared a single time. The chain is built from TRBV2 and TRBJ2-1; 9 bases map to TRBD1. V dropped 5 bases and J dropped 7; count of bases not matched to a gene: 9. Per germline, CDR1 SNHLY and CDR2 FYNNEI. This CDR3 contains 15 residues. DNA of the CDR3: TGTGCCAGCAGTCCGCCGACAGGGGGTGGTAATGAGCAGTTCTTC. Protein product: CASSPPTGGGNEQFF.

This clone was picked up one time. CDR3 coding DNA: TGTGCCAGCGCCGACAGACCAACCCACTACGAGCAGTACTTC. Protein sequence: CASADRPTHYEQYF. The chain combines TRBV6-5 with TRBJ2-5; D may be TRBD1 (5 bases). The J call is in doubt because the DNA end fits TRBJ2-7 better. In germline, CDR1 is MNHEY, CDR2 SVGAGI. The CDR3 has 14 residues.

The CDR3 DNA follows: TGTGCCATCAGTGAGTCGACGGCGACAGGGGGTAACTATGGCTACACCTTC. The encoded protein is CAISESTATGGNYGYTF. The V call is TRBV10-3, the J call TRBJ1-2; 9 bases line up with TRBD1. The CDR3 is made up of 17 amino acids. The trim removed 0 bases at V and 1 base at J, leaving 6 bases unmatched. CDR1 is ENHRY and CDR2 is SYGVKD in the germline V gene.

This sequence joins TRBV27 and TRBJ2-1; D perhaps matches TRBD1 (6 bases). Trimming took 2 bases from V and 11 from J, leaving 19 bases between them. In germline, CDR1 is MNHEY, CDR2 SMNVEV (reference sequence). This CDR3 region has 15 residues. The CDR3 DNA reads TGTGCCAGCAGTTTAGAGGGGGAAGTTTGGAGAAAGCAGTTCTTC. Its translation is CASSLEGEVWRKQFF.

This clone was detected a few times. The chain recombines TRBV5-1 with TRBJ1-2; D remains unclear. CDR1 and CDR2 from the germline V gene are SGHRS and YFSETQ. The V end was cut by 8 bases, the J end by 5 bases, with 13 bases between. The CDR3 spans 12 residues. CDR3 sequence reads: CASRSETYGYTF. The CDR3 bases are TGCGCCAGTAGATCCGAAACGTATGGCTACACCTTC.

The rearrangement joins TRBV7-2 to TRBJ2-1; 13 bases fit TRBD2. V dropped 3 bases and J dropped 8; count of bases not matched to a gene: 4. From germline, CDR1 is SGHTA and CDR2 FQGNSA. CDR3 length: 15 residues. The CDR3 loop is CASSFGLAGVYEQFF. CDR3 bases: TGTGCCAGCAGCTTCGGACTAGCGGGAGTGTATGAGCAGTTCTTC.

The chain links TRBV9 to TRBJ1-4; the match to TRBD1 covers 10 bases. The V segment lost 0 bases and the J segment 5 bases; nucleotides outside the gene matches: 4. The CDR3 loop spans 16 amino acids. Germline V gene sequence: CDR1 SGDLS, CDR2 YYNGEE. CDR3 residues: CASSVGRGQGNEKLFF. The CDR3 coding sequence is TGTGCCAGCAGCGTAGGGAGGGGACAGGGGAATGAAAAACTGTTTTTT.

This clone has a handful of counts. The chain links TRBV27 to TRBJ2-2, with D tentatively TRBD2 (6 bases). With 6 bases removed from V and 7 bases from J, the gap between germline ends came to 9 bases. CDR3 size: 12 residues. Germline assignment: CDR1 MNHEY and CDR2 SMNVEV (reference sequence). The CDR3 DNA is TGTGCCAGCAGCGACGGGGGCGGGGAGCTGTTTTTT. This codes for CASSDGGGELFF.

This clone was seen a handful of times. The chain joins TRBV6-5 to TRBJ1-5, with 9 bases aligning to TRBD1. V lost 0 bases and J lost 5; bases outside the gene matches: 2. Looked up from germline, CDR1 is MNHEY and CDR2 is SVGAGI. The CDR3 sequence is 15 residues long. CDR3 sequence: CASSYSGTGHQPQHF. In DNA, the CDR3 is TGTGCCAGCAGTTACTCCGGGACAGGGCATCAGCCCCAGCATTTT.

V is TRBV5-1 and J is TRBJ1-6; no firm D call. The CDR3 is 14 residues long. Per the germline V gene, CDR1 is SGHRS and CDR2 is YFSETQ. V was shortened by 4 bases and J by 10 bases, with 15 bases between the two germline ends. CDR3 bases: TGCGCCAGCAGCCCCAGCGGGGAACAATCACCCCTCCACTTT. Protein product: CASSPSGEQSPLHF.

The chain uses TRBV30 and TRBJ2-2; TRBD2 is a possible D gene (6 bases). Between the trimmed V and J ends, which lost 0 bases and 4 bases, there was a span of 24 bases. The length of the CDR3 is 19 residues. In germline, CDR1 is GTSNPN, CDR2 SVGIG (reference sequence). The CDR3 bases are TGTGCCTGGAGTGTAAGGCAGGGACTCGGGAGTTGGAGCACCGGGGAGCTGTTTTTT. Translating it yields CAWSVRQGLGSWSTGELFF.